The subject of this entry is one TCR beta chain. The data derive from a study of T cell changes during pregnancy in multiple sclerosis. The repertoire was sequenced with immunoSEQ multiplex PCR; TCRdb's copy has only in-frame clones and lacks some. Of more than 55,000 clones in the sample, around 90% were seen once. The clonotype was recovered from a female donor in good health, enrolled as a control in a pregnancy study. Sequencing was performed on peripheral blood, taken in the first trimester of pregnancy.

The CDR3 sequence is CASSQRRDSYNEQFF. CDR3 DNA: TGTGCCAGCAGCCAACGGCGGGACTCCTACAATGAGCAGTTCTTC. The V call is TRBV4-2, the J call TRBJ2-1; D perhaps matches TRBD2 (6 bases). The germline V gene has CDR1 LGHNA and CDR2 YNFKEQ. The CDR3 length is 15 residues. V was cut by 2 bases and J by 0 bases, with 8 bases left in between.